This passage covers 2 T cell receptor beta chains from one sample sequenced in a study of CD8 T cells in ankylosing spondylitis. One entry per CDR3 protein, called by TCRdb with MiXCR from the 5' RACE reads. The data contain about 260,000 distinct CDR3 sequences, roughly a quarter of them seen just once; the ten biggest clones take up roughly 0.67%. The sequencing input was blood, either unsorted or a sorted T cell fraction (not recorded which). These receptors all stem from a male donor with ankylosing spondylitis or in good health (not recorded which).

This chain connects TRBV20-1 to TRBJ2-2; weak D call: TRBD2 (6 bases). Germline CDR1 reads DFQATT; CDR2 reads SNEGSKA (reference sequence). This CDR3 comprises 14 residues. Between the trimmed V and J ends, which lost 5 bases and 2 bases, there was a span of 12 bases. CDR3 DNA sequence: TGCAGTGCTCCCCCGGGACTCAACACCGGGGAGCTGTTTTTT. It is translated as CSAPPGLNTGELFF.

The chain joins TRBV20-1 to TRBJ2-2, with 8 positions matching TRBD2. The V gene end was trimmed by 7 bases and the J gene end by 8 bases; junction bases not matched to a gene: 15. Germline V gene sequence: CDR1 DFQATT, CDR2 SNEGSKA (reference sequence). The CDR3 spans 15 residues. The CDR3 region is CSVRTGGLKYGELFF. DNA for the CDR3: TGCAGTGTACGAACGGGGGGGCTTAAATATGGGGAGCTGTTTTTT.